Listed here is a single TCR beta chain. The antigen is not known. This entry belongs to a study of shared clonotypes between healthy human individuals. Notes on the study in general: Sequencing depth was expected to affect clonotype sharing among donors. On the whole, naive subsets had larger estimated richness than memory subsets had.

Donors were Caucasian adults residing in Nashville, Tennessee, USA. Trimming removed 7 bases from V and 2 bases from J, with 16 bases in between. CDR1 LGHNA and CDR2 YSLEER come from the germline V gene. This CDR3 region has 15 residues. Sequenced by immunoSEQ multiplex PCR; TCRdb stores in-frame clones only, minus some. Found here are millions of clones, roughly 94% of them singletons; the top ten hold 0.1% to 0.15%. Sequencing was performed on naive CD4+ T cells sorted from blood. Indicated subset: CD45RA+ positively selected. The chain recombines TRBV4-3 with TRBJ2-3; possible D gene TRBD1, 5 bases. This sequence originates from a man younger than 35 in good health. The CDR3 spells CASTQTADYTDTQYF. Here the CDR3 DNA reads TGCGCCAGCACCCAGACAGCCGATTACACAGATACGCAGTATTTT.